This T cell receptor (beta chain) was recovered during a study of response to subunit inactivated influenza vaccine. MiXCR, run by TCRdb on the RT-PCR reads, gives a single entry per CDR3 protein. The sample consists of a few hundred thousand distinct CDR3 sequences, about 20% of them appearing once. The CDR3 consists of 14 residues. From germline, CDR1 is LNHNV and CDR2 YYDKDF (reference sequence). Trimming stripped 0 bases from V and 0 bases from J, with 2 bases between. The chain joins TRBV15 to TRBJ2-2; no definite D call. This TCR was recovered from a man between 50 and 69 years old who received an inactivated influenza vaccine. The sequencing used PBMCs from blood, collected 21 months after vaccination. CDR3 loop: CATSRETNTGELFF. The DNA of the CDR3 is TGTGCCACCAGCAGAGAGACGAACACCGGGGAGCTGTTTTTT. The full variable domain, rest sourced from reference TRBV15 and TRBJ2-2, is DAMVIQNPRYQVTQFGKPVTLSCSQTLNHNVMYWYQQKSSQAPKLLFHYYDKDFNNEADTPDNFQSRRPNTSFCFLDIRSPGLGDTAMYLCATSRETNTGELFFGEGSRLTVL.